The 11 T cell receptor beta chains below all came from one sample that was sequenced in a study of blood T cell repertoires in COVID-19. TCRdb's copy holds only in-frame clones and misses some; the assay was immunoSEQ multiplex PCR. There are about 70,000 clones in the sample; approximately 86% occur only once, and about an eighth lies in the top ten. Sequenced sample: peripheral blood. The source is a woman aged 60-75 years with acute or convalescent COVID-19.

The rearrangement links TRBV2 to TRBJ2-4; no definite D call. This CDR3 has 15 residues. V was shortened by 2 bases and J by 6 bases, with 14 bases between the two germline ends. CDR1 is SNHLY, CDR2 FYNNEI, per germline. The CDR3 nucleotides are TGTGCCAGCAGTGAATCTGTGGCAGGAATAAACATTCAGTACTTC. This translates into CASSESVAGINIQYF.

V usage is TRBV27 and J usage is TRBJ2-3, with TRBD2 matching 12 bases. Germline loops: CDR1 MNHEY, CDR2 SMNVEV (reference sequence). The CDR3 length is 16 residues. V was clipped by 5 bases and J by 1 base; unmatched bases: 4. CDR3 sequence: CASSPRLAGGTDTQYF. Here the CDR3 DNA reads TGTGCCAGCAGTCCCCGACTAGCGGGAGGCACAGATACGCAGTATTTT.

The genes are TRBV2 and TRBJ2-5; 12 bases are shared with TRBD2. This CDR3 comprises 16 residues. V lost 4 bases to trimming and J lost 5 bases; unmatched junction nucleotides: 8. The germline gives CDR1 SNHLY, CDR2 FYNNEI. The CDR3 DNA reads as TGTGCCAGCAGTGCCCCTAGCGGGGGGGCCGGGGAGACCCAGTACTTC. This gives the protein CASSAPSGGAGETQYF.

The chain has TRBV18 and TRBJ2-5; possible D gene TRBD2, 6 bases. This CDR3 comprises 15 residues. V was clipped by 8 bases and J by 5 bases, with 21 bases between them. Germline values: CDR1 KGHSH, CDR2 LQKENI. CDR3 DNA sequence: TGTGCCAGCAGCACCAGAGGGACTGGTGGGGAGACCCAGTACTTC. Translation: CASSTRGTGGETQYF.

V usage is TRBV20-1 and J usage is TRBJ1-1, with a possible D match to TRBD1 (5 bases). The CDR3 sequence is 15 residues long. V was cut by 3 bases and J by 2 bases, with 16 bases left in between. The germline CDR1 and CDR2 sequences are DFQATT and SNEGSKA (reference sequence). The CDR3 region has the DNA TGCAGTGCTAGTGGCCTCGGAGGGACCAACACTGAAGCTTTCTTT. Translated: CSASGLGGTNTEAFF.

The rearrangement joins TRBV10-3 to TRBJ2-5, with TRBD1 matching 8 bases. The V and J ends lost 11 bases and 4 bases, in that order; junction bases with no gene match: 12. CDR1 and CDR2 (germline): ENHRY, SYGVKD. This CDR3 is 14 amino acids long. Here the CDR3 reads CAASTAGGTETQYF. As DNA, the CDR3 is TGTGCCGCCAGTACAGCAGGGGGCACAGAGACCCAGTACTTC.

CDR3 in amino acids: CASSESGQSSYEQYF. Here the CDR3 DNA reads TGTGCCAGCAGTGAATCCGGACAGTCCTCCTACGAGCAGTACTTC. This rearrangement joins TRBV25-1 to TRBJ2-7; maybe TRBD1 (6 bases). Germline V gives CDR1 MGHDK, CDR2 SYGVNS. V was trimmed by 1 base and J by 0 bases, leaving 10 bases between them. The CDR3 sequence is 15 residues long.

The CDR3 DNA sequence: TGTGCCACCAGCAGAACCCAGGGTACGGGTGAAAAACTGTTTTTT. Translation: CATSRTQGTGEKLFF. This chain joins TRBV15 and TRBJ1-4; possible D gene TRBD1, 5 bases. The V end lost 2 bases, the J end lost 7 bases, and 14 bases lay between the germline ends. The CDR3 totals 15 residues. Germline V gives CDR1 LNHNV, CDR2 YYDKDF (reference sequence).

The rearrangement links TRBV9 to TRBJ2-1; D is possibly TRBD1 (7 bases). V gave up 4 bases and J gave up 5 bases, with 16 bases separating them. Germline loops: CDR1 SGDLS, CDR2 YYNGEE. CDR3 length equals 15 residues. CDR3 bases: TGTGCCAGCAGCCCAGGGGGAGGCAGGAACAATGAGCAGTTCTTC. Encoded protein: CASSPGGGRNNEQFF.

CDR3 region: CASSQTSGAYNEQFF. The DNA for the CDR3 is TGTGCCAGCAGCCAGACTAGCGGGGCCTACAATGAGCAGTTCTTC. The chain joins TRBV7-2 to TRBJ2-1, with TRBD2 matching over 11 bases. Germline V lookup: CDR1 SGHTA, CDR2 FQGNSA. The CDR3 has 15 amino acids. V lost 5 bases, J lost 2 bases, and 2 bases stayed unmatched.

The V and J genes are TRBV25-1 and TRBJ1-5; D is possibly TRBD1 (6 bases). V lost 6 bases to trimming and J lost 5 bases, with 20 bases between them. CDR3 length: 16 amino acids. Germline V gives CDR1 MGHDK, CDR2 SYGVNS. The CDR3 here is CASRSRQGQNDQPQHF. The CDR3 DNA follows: TGTGCCAGCAGGAGTAGGCAGGGGCAGAACGATCAGCCCCAGCATTTT.